The 15 T cell receptor beta chains below come from one sample, sequenced in a study of shared clonotypes between healthy human individuals. The assay was immunoSEQ multiplex PCR, and TCRdb's table has in-frame clones only and misses some. The sample has approximately 500,000 clones, 95% to 97% seen once. Sequenced input: naive CD4+ T cells sorted from blood. Subset given: CD45RA+ positively selected. The source of these receptors is a woman aged 25 to 39 in good health.

The chain combines TRBV7-9 with TRBJ2-7; D possibly uses TRBD1 or TRBD2 (5 bases each). Deletions cut 1 base from V and 2 bases from J, with 9 bases between. In germline, CDR1 is SEHNR, CDR2 FQNEAQ (reference sequence). The CDR3 extends over 14 amino acids. In DNA form, the CDR3 reads TGTGCCAGCAGCTTAGTGGGGGTTCCCTACGAGCAGTACTTC. As protein: CASSLVGVPYEQYF.

The chain recombines TRBV7-9 with TRBJ1-1; the D gene is possibly TRBD1 (6 bases). Germline V gives CDR1 SEHNR, CDR2 FQNEAQ (reference sequence). This CDR3 region has 16 residues. Trimming removed 5 bases from V and 5 bases from J, with 21 bases in between. The CDR3 is CASSPIQGPLITEAFF. CDR3 coding DNA: TGTGCCAGCAGCCCTATACAGGGACCCCTAATTACTGAAGCTTTCTTT.

This chain joins TRBV9 and TRBJ1-2; 7 bases align to TRBD1. Germline V gene lookup returns CDR1 SGDLS and CDR2 YYNGEE. This CDR3 comprises 13 residues. Trimming cost V 4 bases and J 2 bases; bases outside gene matches: 2. In DNA form, the CDR3 reads TGTGCCAGCAGCTTGGGACAGAACTATGGCTACACCTTC. Encoded protein: CASSLGQNYGYTF. Based on the CDR3 plus reference TRBV9 and TRBJ1-2, the full variable domain is DSGVTQTPKHLITATGQRVTLRCSPRSGDLSVYWYQQSLDQGLQFLIQYYNGEERAKGNILERFSAQQFPDLHSELNLSSLELGDSALYFCASSLGQNYGYTFGSGTRLTVV.

V gene TRBV9 combines with J gene TRBJ2-3; D might be TRBD1 (5 bases). The germline V and J ends were trimmed by 4 bases and 10 bases, with 16 bases remaining between them. There are 13 residues in the CDR3. Germline V CDR1 and CDR2: SGDLS, YYNGEE. The CDR3 protein is CASSQGAVGAQYF. CDR3 coding DNA: TGTGCCAGCAGCCAAGGGGCAGTAGGTGCGCAGTATTTT.

The chain joins TRBV9 to TRBJ2-7, with 11 bases fitting TRBD2. The CDR3 sequence is 14 residues long. From germline, CDR1 is SGDLS and CDR2 YYNGEE. Unmatched junction bases numbered 2, after V lost 3 bases and J lost 3 bases. The CDR3 sequence: CASSGGTSGYEQYF. CDR3 coding DNA: TGTGCCAGCAGCGGGGGGACTAGCGGCTACGAGCAGTACTTC.

CDR3: CASSPQGAGLASSYEQYF. The CDR3 DNA is TGTGCCAGCAGCCCCCAGGGCGCGGGACTCGCAAGCTCCTACGAGCAGTACTTC. The J gene is TRBJ2-7, the V gene TRBV11-2; TRBD2 might be the D (6 bases). This CDR3 has 18 amino acids. Germline V gene lookup returns CDR1 SGHAT and CDR2 FQNNGV. Trimming removed 5 bases at V and 0 bases at J, with 23 bases between.

V and J are TRBV15 and TRBJ2-1; D possibly corresponds to TRBD1 (6 bases). CDR1 is LNHNV, CDR2 YYDKDF, per germline (reference sequence). The CDR3 is 15 amino acids. Trimming cost V 1 base and J 7 bases, with 14 bases left between them. The CDR3 protein is CATSRAGIGGNEQFF. DNA for the CDR3: TGTGCCACCAGCAGAGCCGGGATAGGGGGAAATGAGCAGTTCTTC.

This rearrangement joins TRBV5-1 to TRBJ2-2; 11 nucleotides line up with TRBD2. V was clipped by 4 bases and J by 8 bases; unmatched bases: 7. Germline V gene data show CDR1 as SGHRS and CDR2 as YFSETQ. The CDR3 runs to 15 residues. In DNA, the CDR3 is TGCGCCAGCAGCACGGCGACTAGCGGGATTGGGGAGCTGTTTTTT. Encoded protein: CASSTATSGIGELFF.

The chain carries TRBV2 and TRBJ2-4; D possibly corresponds to TRBD2 (6 bases). The CDR3 totals 13 residues. V lost 6 bases to trimming and J lost 6 bases, with 12 bases between them. CDR1 is SNHLY and CDR2 is FYNNEI in the germline V gene. In DNA form, the CDR3 reads TGTGCCAGCAGGGTCGGGGGAGGAAACATTCAGTACTTC. It translates to CASRVGGGNIQYF.

In DNA, the CDR3 is TGCGCCAGCAGCCATTATACCGGGACTAGTCTCTACAATGAGCAGTTCTTC. Translating gives CASSHYTGTSLYNEQFF. The chain joins TRBV4-1 to TRBJ2-1; 8 bases are shared with TRBD2. The V segment lost 3 bases and the J segment 3 bases; nucleotides outside the gene matches: 10. Germline V lookup: CDR1 MGHRA, CDR2 YSYEKL. This CDR3 is built from 17 residues.

V usage is TRBV6-4 and J usage is TRBJ2-5, with 7 nucleotides matching TRBD1. The J call is uncertain, as TRBJ2-7 better fits the DNA end. This CDR3 spans 15 amino acids. Per the germline V gene, CDR1 is MRHNA and CDR2 is SNTAGT. The CDR3 region is CASSDSPGGPYEQYF. CDR3 coding DNA: TGTGCCAGCAGTGACTCTCCAGGGGGACCGTACGAGCAGTACTTC.

The chain employs TRBV28 and TRBJ1-4; no firm D call. Germline values: CDR1 MDHEN, CDR2 SYDVKM. The CDR3 is made up of 11 amino acids. Trimming removed 8 bases at V and 5 bases at J, with 6 bases between. CDR3 in DNA: TGTGCCAGCGCCGAGAATGAAAAACTGTTTTTT. Amino acid sequence: CASAENEKLFF. The full variable domain, rest sourced from reference TRBV28 and TRBJ1-4, is DVKVTQSSRYLVKRTGEKVFLECVQDMDHENMFWYRQDPGLGLRLIYFSYDVKMKEKGDIPEGYSVSREKKERFSLILESASTNQTSMYLCASAENEKLFFGSGTQLSVL.

J is TRBJ1-2 and V is TRBV4-1; 7 bases map to TRBD1. In germline, CDR1 is MGHRA, CDR2 YSYEKL. The junction had 12 bases not matched to a gene; V was cut back by 1 base and J by 7 bases. This CDR3 contains 16 residues. Here the CDR3 reads CASSQGGDSAFSGYTF. The CDR3 nucleotides are TGCGCCAGCAGCCAAGGAGGGGACAGCGCTTTTTCTGGCTACACCTTC.

The chain carries TRBV5-1 and TRBJ1-1, with 7 bases that match TRBD1. From germline, CDR1 is SGHRS and CDR2 YFSETQ. The length of the CDR3 is 15 residues. The ends lost 4 bases at V and 3 bases at J; junction bases unmatched: 9. The CDR3 reads CASSEQGREYTEAFF. CDR3 nucleotide sequence: TGCGCCAGCAGCGAACAGGGGAGGGAATACACTGAAGCTTTCTTT.

The CDR3 coding sequence is TGTGCCAGCAGTTTGAGGGGAAGCCCCTACGAGCAGTACTTC. Translation gives CASSLRGSPYEQYF. The chain joins TRBV28 to TRBJ2-5, with D perhaps matching TRBD1 or TRBD2 (5 bases each). Matching the DNA end better, TRBJ2-7 makes the J call doubtful. The CDR3 contains 14 residues. Germline CDR1 reads MDHEN; CDR2 reads SYDVKM.